The rows below give T cell receptor beta chains drawn from one sample of a study of blood T cell repertoires in COVID-19. Method: immunoSEQ multiplex PCR; TCRdb's copy keeps in-frame clones and lacks some. This repertoire shows about 14,000 clones, over 65% found once; its top ten account for around a fifth. Sequenced input: peripheral blood. These receptors all stem from a boy aged 2 to 10 with active or convalescent COVID-19. Each CDR3 is given with its conserved first and last residue.

TRBJ2-7,TRBV28,CASSPRLSGSYEQYF
TRBJ1-2,TRBV9,CASSVEESYGYTF
TRBJ1-5,TRBV27,CASSSGHRRNQPQHF
TRBJ2-5,TRBV27,CASRKSSGVPWETQYF
TRBJ2-7,TRBV9,CASSPQGARYEQYF
TRBJ2-1,TRBV7-7,CASSSGLAGGNEQFF
TRBJ1-3,TRBV6-5,CASRTGFGNTIYF
TRBJ2-1,TRBV7-3,CASSRGQRPYNEQFF
TRBJ2-3,TRBV7-6,CASSLGAGGPGTDTQYF
TRBJ2-1,TRBV7-2,CASSLGSLRHEQFF
TRBJ1-2,TRBV24-1,CATSAGQGASGYTF
TRBJ2-3,TRBV11-2,CASSPGLRTDTQYF
TRBJ1-2,TRBV11-1,CASSAWDRGKPGYTF
TRBJ1-1,TRBV5-1,CASSLRGANTEAFF
TRBJ2-7,TRBV2,CASNGQGTYEQYF
TRBJ2-5,TRBV6-2/TRBV6-3,CASSYQTGDYQETQYF
TRBJ1-2,TRBV7-9,CASSHSDRGTYGYTF
TRBJ2-3,TRBV6-6,CASIATGTSDTQYF
TRBJ1-5,TRBV30,CAWSPTGARVRQPQHF
TRBJ2-7,TRBV5-1,CASSLGTVRNEQYF
TRBJ1-2,TRBV18,CASSPQGRGYGYTF
TRBJ2-4,TRBV5-6,CASGQPGQGYIQYF
TRBJ1-5,TRBV6-1,CASSDGVSNQPQHF
TRBJ1-2,TRBV12-3/TRBV12-4,CASSFIGGLGLAF
TRBJ1-6,TRBV6-5,CASSYKLQGNSPLHF
TRBJ1-6,TRBV27,CASSIHRTGSDSPLHF
TRBJ1-2,TRBV28,CASSSNRAQYTF
TRBJ1-3,TRBV7-9,CASSFSWSSGNTIYF
TRBJ1-2,TRBV19,CASATYRDHGYTF
TRBJ2-1,TRBV6-5,CASSLTSGTYNEQFF
TRBJ2-1,TRBV2,CASSPRVGNNYNEQFF
TRBJ1-1,TRBV6-6,CASSSVRTTEAFF